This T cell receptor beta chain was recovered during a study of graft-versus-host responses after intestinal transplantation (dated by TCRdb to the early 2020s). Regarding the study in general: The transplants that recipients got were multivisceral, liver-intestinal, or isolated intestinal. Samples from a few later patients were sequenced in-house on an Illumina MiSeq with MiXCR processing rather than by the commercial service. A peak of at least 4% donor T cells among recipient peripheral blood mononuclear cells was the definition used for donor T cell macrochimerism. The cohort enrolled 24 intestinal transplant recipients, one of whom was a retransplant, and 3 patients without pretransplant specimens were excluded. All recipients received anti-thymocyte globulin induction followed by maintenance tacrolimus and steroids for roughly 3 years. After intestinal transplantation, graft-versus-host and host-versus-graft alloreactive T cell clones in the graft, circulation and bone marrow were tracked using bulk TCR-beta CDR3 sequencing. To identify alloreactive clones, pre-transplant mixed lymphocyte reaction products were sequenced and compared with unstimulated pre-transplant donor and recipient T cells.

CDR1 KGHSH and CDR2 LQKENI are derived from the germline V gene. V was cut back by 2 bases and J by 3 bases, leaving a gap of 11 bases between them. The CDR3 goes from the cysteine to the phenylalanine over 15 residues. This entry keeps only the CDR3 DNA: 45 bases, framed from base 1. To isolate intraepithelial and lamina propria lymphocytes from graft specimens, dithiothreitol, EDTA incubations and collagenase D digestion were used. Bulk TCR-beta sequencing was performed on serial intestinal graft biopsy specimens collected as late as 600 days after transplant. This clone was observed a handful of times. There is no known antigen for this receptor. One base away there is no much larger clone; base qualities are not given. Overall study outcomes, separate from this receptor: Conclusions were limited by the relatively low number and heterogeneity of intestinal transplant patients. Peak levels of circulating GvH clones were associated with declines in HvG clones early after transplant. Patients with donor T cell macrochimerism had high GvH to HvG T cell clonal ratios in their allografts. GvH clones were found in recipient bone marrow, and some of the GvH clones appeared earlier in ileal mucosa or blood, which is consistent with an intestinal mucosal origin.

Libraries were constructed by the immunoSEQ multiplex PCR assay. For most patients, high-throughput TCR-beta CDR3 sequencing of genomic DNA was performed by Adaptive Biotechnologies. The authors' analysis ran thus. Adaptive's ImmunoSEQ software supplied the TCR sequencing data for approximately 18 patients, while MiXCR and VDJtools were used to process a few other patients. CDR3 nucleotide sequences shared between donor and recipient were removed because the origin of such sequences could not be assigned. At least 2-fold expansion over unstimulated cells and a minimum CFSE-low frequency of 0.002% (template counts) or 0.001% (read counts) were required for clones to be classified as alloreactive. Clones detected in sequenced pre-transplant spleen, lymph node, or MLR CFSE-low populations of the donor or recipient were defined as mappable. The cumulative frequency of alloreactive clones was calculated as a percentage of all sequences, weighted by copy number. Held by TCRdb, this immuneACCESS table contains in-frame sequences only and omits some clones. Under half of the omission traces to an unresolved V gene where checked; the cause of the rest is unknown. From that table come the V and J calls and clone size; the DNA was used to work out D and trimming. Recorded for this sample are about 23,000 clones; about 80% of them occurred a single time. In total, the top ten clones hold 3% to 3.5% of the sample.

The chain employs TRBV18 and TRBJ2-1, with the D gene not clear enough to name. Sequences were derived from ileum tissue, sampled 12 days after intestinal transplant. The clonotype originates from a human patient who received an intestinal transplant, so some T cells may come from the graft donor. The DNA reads TGTGCCAGCTCACCAGACGGCGGATTCTACAATGAGCAGTTCTTC. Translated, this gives CASSPDGGFYNEQFF.